The 7 T cell receptor beta chains reported below all come from one sample, sequenced in a study of T cells in Graves' hyperthyroidism and ophthalmopathy. Amplified TCR beta CDR3 regions came from RNA transcripts. The TCR CDR3 was amplified in a first-round RT-PCR using the HTBI primer set. TCRdb called the multiplex PCR reads again in MiXCR, with one record for every CDR3 protein. This table has about 210,000 distinct CDR3 sequences, about 18% appearing once. The sequencing input was blood. The receptors were sampled from a man aged 35 to 55 with Graves' hyperthyroidism.

This clonotype appeared once. The chain employs TRBV20-1 and TRBJ1-1; TRBD1 matches 12 bases. Germline V gene data show CDR1 as DFQATT and CDR2 as SNEGSKA (reference sequence). The CDR3 spans 17 residues. V gave up 6 bases and J gave up 5 bases; unmatched junction bases: 16. The CDR3 bases are TGCAGTGCCAAACCGGGACAGGGGGCCTTTCTGGCGACTGAAGCTTTCTTT. Translated, it gives CSAKPGQGAFLATEAFF.

This clonotype has only a few counts. The chain combines TRBV5-1 with TRBJ2-7, with 9 bases fitting TRBD1. V was pared by 3 bases and J by 4 bases, with 11 bases of the junction left unmatched. Germline values: CDR1 SGHRS, CDR2 YFSETQ. CDR3 length equals 16 residues. The CDR3 region is CASSSSFDRGKYEQYF. The CDR3 bases are TGCGCCAGCAGCTCGAGCTTTGACAGGGGGAAGTACGAGCAGTACTTC.

The genes are TRBV6-1 and TRBJ1-2, with TRBD1 as a possible D gene (6 bases). Between the trimmed V and J ends, which lost 4 bases and 2 bases, there was a span of 11 bases. Germline loops: CDR1 MNHNS, CDR2 SASEGT. This CDR3 is built from 14 residues. This CDR3 reads CASSARTANYGYTF. CDR3 coding DNA: TGTGCCAGCAGTGCCAGGACAGCAAACTATGGCTACACCTTC.

For this clonotype: A read error may explain this, as a much larger clone is one base away. This chain links TRBV10-3 with TRBJ2-1, with a tentative D call TRBD1 (6 bases). Between the trimmed V and J ends, which lost 4 bases and 10 bases, there was a span of 17 bases. CDR1 and CDR2 from the germline V gene are ENHRY and SYGVKD. The CDR3 runs 14 residues. The CDR3 DNA is TGTGCCATCAGTGGGACAGCCTCCCCGTCGGAGCAGTTCTTC. It specifies CAISGTASPSEQFF.

The chain has TRBV6-5 and TRBJ1-2, with 9 nucleotides matching TRBD1. The V and J ends lost 0 bases and 4 bases, in that order; junction bases with no gene match: 9. The CDR3 contains 17 residues. Germline CDR1 and CDR2: MNHEY and SVGAGI. The CDR3 DNA reads as TGTGCCAGCAGTTACTCCTCGGCTGACAGGGGGGGCTATGGCTACACCTTC. Encoded protein: CASSYSSADRGGYGYTF.

The rearrangement links TRBV28 to TRBJ2-7; TRBD2 matches at 15 bases. The CDR3 contains 15 residues. Germline CDR1 and CDR2: MDHEN and SYDVKM. V dropped 5 bases and J dropped 3; count of bases not matched to a gene: 2. The CDR3 DNA reads TGTGCCAGCAGTGGGACTAGCGGGGGGTACTACGAGCAGTACTTC. It specifies CASSGTSGGYYEQYF. The variable domain in full, with the rest retrieved from reference TRBV28 and TRBJ2-7, is DVKVTQSSRYLVKRTGEKVFLECVQDMDHENMFWYRQDPGLGLRLIYFSYDVKMKEKGDIPEGYSVSREKKERFSLILESASTNQTSMYLCASSGTSGGYYEQYFGPGTRLTVT.

This clonotype has ten or more counts. The chain recombines TRBV7-9 with TRBJ1-1, with a weak D call TRBD1 (6 bases). Deletions cut 7 bases from V and 10 bases from J, with 13 bases between. CDR3 length: 11 residues. Germline lookup yields CDR1 SEHNR and CDR2 FQNEAQ (reference sequence). CDR3 residues: CASKGDFGAFF. Here the CDR3 DNA reads TGTGCCAGCAAGGGGGATTTCGGAGCTTTCTTT.